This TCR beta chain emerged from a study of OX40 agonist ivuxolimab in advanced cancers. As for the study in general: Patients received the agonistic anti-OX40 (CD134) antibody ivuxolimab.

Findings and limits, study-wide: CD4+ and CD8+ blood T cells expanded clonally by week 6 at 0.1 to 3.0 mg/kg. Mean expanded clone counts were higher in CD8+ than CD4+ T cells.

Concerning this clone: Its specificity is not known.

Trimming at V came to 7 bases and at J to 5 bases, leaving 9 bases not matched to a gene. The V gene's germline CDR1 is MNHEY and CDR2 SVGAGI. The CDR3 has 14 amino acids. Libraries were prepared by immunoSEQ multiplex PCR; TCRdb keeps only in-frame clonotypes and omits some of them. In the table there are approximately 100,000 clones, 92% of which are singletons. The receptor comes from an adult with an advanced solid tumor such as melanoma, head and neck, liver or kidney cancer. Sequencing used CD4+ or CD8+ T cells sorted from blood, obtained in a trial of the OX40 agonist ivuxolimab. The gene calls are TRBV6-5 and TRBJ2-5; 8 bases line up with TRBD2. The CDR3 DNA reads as TGTGCCAGCAAAACCGGCGGGGGGTTCGAGACCCAGTACTTC. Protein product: CASKTGGGFETQYF.